The clone carrying this T cell receptor (beta chain) was picked up many times. Its antigen remains unknown. The sample belongs to a study of T cells in Graves' hyperthyroidism and ophthalmopathy. General study points: Clonotypes that were expanded in thyroid above 0.001 mostly appeared in blood too. Through a model of 13 V-J features, ophthalmopathy was separated from stable hyperthyroidism.

V shed 6 bases and J shed 2 bases, with 8 bases lying between them. From germline, CDR1 is MDHEN and CDR2 SYDVKM. This CDR3 spans 12 amino acids. RNA transcripts yielded amplified TCR beta CDR3 regions. The HTBI primer set served for first-round RT-PCR of the TCR CDR3. TCRdb reprocessed the multiplex PCR reads via MiXCR and lists one record per CDR3 protein. Among around 300,000 distinct CDR3 sequences listed, approximately 26% were seen once. Diagnoses were established using clinical symptoms, serum thyroxine and TRAb, thyroid ultrasound and orbital computed tomography. Sample collection date corresponds to first hyperthyroidism diagnosis, prior to any ophthalmopathy symptoms.

Input material: blood. The rearrangement joins TRBV28 to TRBJ2-7; D is unclear. The TCR was taken from a middle-aged man with Graves' hyperthyroidism that later progressed to Graves' ophthalmopathy. The CDR3 sequence is CASSTLTYEQYF. The CDR3 nucleotides are TGTGCCAGCAGCACCCTGACCTACGAGCAGTACTTC. Full variable domain (missing parts from reference TRBV28 and TRBJ2-7): DVKVTQSSRYLVKRTGEKVFLECVQDMDHENMFWYRQDPGLGLRLIYFSYDVKMKEKGDIPEGYSVSREKKERFSLILESASTNQTSMYLCASSTLTYEQYFGPGTRLTVT.